This T cell receptor beta chain was retrieved from a study of blood T cell repertoires in COVID-19. The assay was immunoSEQ multiplex PCR, and TCRdb's table has in-frame clones only and misses some. The sample includes under 450,000 clones, approximately 89% seen only once; the top ten take 1% to 1.5%. The V and J ends lost 8 bases and 8 bases respectively, with 18 bases between them. The CDR3 sequence is 13 residues long. The V gene is TRBV12-3 or TRBV12-4, the J gene TRBJ1-1, with a possible D match to TRBD1 (5 bases). Specimen: PBMCs or T cells enriched from blood (not recorded which). The sequence was collected from a man aged 25-45 years who had recovered from COVID-19. The CDR3 coding sequence is TGTGCCAGCGACCGATTAGGTCGGGGGGAAGCTTTCTTT. Protein product: CASDRLGRGEAFF.